The clone carrying this T cell receptor (beta chain) occurred a few times. The antigen remains unidentified. The sample originates from a study of identical twins. Study observations and caveats: The presence of invariant MAIT and iNKT cells could partly confound analyses of zero-insertion sequences.

Each CDR3 protein is one row after TCRdb ran MiXCR on the 5' RACE reads. The repertoire has some 570,000 distinct CDR3 sequences, about a fifth of them found once; the top ten carry 0.45% to 0.5%. The V gene lost 3 bases and the J gene lost 1 base, with 9 bases spanning the gap. Germline CDR1 and CDR2: LNHNV and YYDKDF (reference sequence). This CDR3 is 15 amino acids long. These data were likewise used in another study, on yellow fever vaccine responses in identical twins.

The chain links TRBV15 to TRBJ2-2, with D uncertain. This receptor was taken from a woman younger than 30 in good health. The specimen sequenced was CD4+ T cells sorted from blood. CDR3 protein: CATSRDGENTGELFF. CDR3 coding DNA: TGTGCCACCAGCAGGGACGGAGAGAACACCGGGGAGCTGTTTTTT. Drawing the rest from reference TRBV15 and TRBJ2-2, the complete variable domain is DAMVIQNPRYQVTQFGKPVTLSCSQTLNHNVMYWYQQKSSQAPKLLFHYYDKDFNNEADTPDNFQSRRPNTSFCFLDIRSPGLGDTAMYLCATSRDGENTGELFFGEGSRLTVL.